These 8 T cell receptor beta chains share one sample of origin, sequenced in a study of molecular identifiers for immune sequencing clone quantification. One entry per CDR3 protein, called by TCRdb with MiXCR from the PCR reads. The sample lists hundreds of thousands of distinct CDR3 sequences, about 20% seen once, with over 0.7% in the top ten. The sample was naive CD8+ T cells from blood, with Jurkat cell RNA spiked in. Documented subset: FACS-sorted CD8+CD4-CCR7+CD45RA+ naive T cells. The receptors were gathered from a human donor in good health. Some libraries in this study had Jurkat cell RNA spiked in.

The sample holds many counts of this clonotype. The chain is built from TRBV12-5 and TRBJ2-3; D is possibly TRBD2 (7 bases). V shed 0 bases and J shed 2 bases, with 18 bases lying between them. Germline assignment: CDR1 LGHNT and CDR2 FRNRAP. This CDR3 spans 18 amino acids. The CDR3 sequence is CASGLVGGAETYTDTQYF. The CDR3 coding sequence is TGTGCTAGTGGTTTGGTAGGGGGGGCCGAAACTTACACAGATACGCAGTATTTT.

This clonotype was found a few times. One base away lies a much larger clone, so this may be a sequencing read error. CDR3 region: CASGTETGGLFF. The DNA of the CDR3 is TGTGCCAGCGGAACAGAGACCGGGGGGCTGTTTTTT. J is TRBJ2-2 and V is TRBV5-3; TRBD2 might be the D (6 bases). TRBV5-3 is filed as an ORF, its function uncertain. The CDR3 extends over 12 amino acids.

J is TRBJ1-1 and V is TRBV7-3; D gene unclear. The CDR3 is 14 residues long. The V gene lost 2 bases and the J gene lost 3 bases, with 10 bases spanning the gap. Germline CDR1 reads SGHTA; CDR2 reads FQGTGA. In DNA, the CDR3 is TGTGCCAGCAGCTTAGCCGCGGACTACACTGAAGCTTTCTTT. Amino acid sequence: CASSLAADYTEAFF.

This clonotype was counted ten times or more. The chain carries TRBV7-9 and TRBJ2-3; perhaps TRBD2 as D (6 bases). The length of the CDR3 is 13 residues. V was pared by 2 bases and J by 7 bases, with 10 bases between. Germline CDR1 SEHNR, CDR2 FQNEAQ (reference sequence). The CDR3 region has the DNA TGTGCCAGCAGCTTAAGCAGGGACTATACGCAGTATTTT. It specifies CASSLSRDYTQYF.

This clonotype was counted at least ten times. V and J are TRBV30 and TRBJ2-7; no definite D call. Germline CDR1 reads GTSNPN; CDR2 reads SVGIG (reference sequence). The CDR3 runs to 14 residues. The V and J ends lost 4 bases and 0 bases respectively, with 13 bases between them. This CDR3 is CAWKKTSSSYEQYF. CDR3 sequence (DNA): TGTGCCTGGAAGAAGACAAGTAGCTCCTACGAGCAGTACTTC. The variable domain in full, completed from reference TRBV30 and TRBJ2-7, reads SQTIHQWPATLVQPVGSPLSLECTVEGTSNPNLYWYRQAAGRGLQLLFYSVGIGQISSEVPQNLSASRPQDRQFILSSKKLLLSDSGFYLCAWKKTSSSYEQYFGPGTRLTVT.

Comment on this clonotype: A much larger clonotype is one base distant, so this may be a read error. DNA for the CDR3: TGCGCCAGCAGCTTGGCGGACCTTGGGCAGTTCTTC. Its translation: CASSLADLGQFF. The chain has TRBV5-1 and TRBJ2-1; D is uncertain. Germline V gene lookup returns CDR1 SGHRS and CDR2 YFSETQ. The CDR3 is 12 amino acids. V dropped 0 bases and J dropped 12 bases, with 10 bases sitting between them.

This clonotype occurred many times. The rearrangement links TRBV5-1 to TRBJ2-7; D is perhaps TRBD2 (6 bases). V was pared by 0 bases and J by 2 bases, with 9 bases between. The CDR3 length is 14 residues. The V gene's germline CDR1 is SGHRS and CDR2 YFSETQ. In DNA form, the CDR3 reads TGCGCCAGCAGCTTGGCCGGAGGGACCTACGAGCAGTACTTC. Translating it yields CASSLAGGTYEQYF.

Concerning this clonotype itself: A read error may be the cause here, since a much bigger clone is one base away. In this CDR3 the conserved last residue, phenylalanine or tryptophan, is missing, so a read error is likely. V is TRBV27 and J is TRBJ2-7, with 9 bases identical to TRBD1. Germline V gene data show CDR1 as MNHEY and CDR2 as SMNVEV (reference sequence). Trimming cost V 4 bases and J 2 bases; bases outside gene matches: 3. CDR3 length: 14 residues. In DNA, the CDR3 is TGTGCCAGCAGTTGGCGACAGGGGGCCTACGAGCAGTACTCC. Encoded protein: CASSWRQGAYEQYS.